A selection of T cell receptor beta chains follows, all from one sample in a study of T cell responses to AZD1222 COVID-19 vaccine. TCRdb's copy holds only in-frame clones and misses some; the assay was immunoSEQ multiplex PCR. In the table there are under 150,000 clones, 93% of which are singletons. This specimen was peripheral blood, taken on day 0 of AZD1222 vaccination. The receptors shown here come from an adult in good health. CDR3s include the opening cysteine and the closing phenylalanine or tryptophan. The D gene is left open where the match is weak.

J: TRBJ1-1
D: TRBD1
V: TRBV4-3
CDR3: CASSRTGNTEAFF
DNA: TGCGCCAGCAGCCGGACAGGGAACACTGAAGCTTTCTTT

J: TRBJ2-3
D: TRBD2
V: TRBV6-5
CDR3: CASRRTSGSADTQYF
DNA: TGTGCCAGCAGGCGGACTAGCGGGAGCGCAGATACGCAGTATTTT

J: TRBJ2-3
D: -
V: TRBV7-9
CDR3: CASSSQFNIGDTQYF
DNA: TGTGCCAGCAGCTCTCAATTCAACATTGGGGATACGCAGTATTTT

J: TRBJ1-6
D: -
V: TRBV6-1
CDR3: CASSEAGRVTPLHF
DNA: TGTGCCAGCAGTGAAGCCGGGAGGGTAACACCCCTCCACTTT

J: TRBJ1-6
D: -
V: TRBV12-3/TRBV12-4
CDR3: CASSLQQRTPLHF
DNA: TGTGCCAGCAGTTTACAACAGAGGACACCCCTCCACTTT

J: TRBJ2-2
D: -
V: TRBV2
CDR3: CASRVDSQLTGELFF
DNA: TGTGCCAGCAGGGTCGACAGCCAATTAACCGGGGAGCTGTTTTTT

J: TRBJ1-4
D: -
V: TRBV6-5
CDR3: CASSYSVWNEKLFF
DNA: TGTGCCAGCAGTTACTCGGTTTGGAATGAAAAACTGTTTTTT

J: TRBJ1-2
D: TRBD1
V: TRBV6-1
CDR3: CASSERQGTIYGYTF
DNA: TGTGCCAGCAGTGAACGACAGGGGACGATCTATGGCTACACCTTC

J: TRBJ1-6
D: -
V: TRBV4-3
CDR3: CASSSRGRAWPLHF
DNA: TGCGCCAGCAGCTCACGTGGTCGGGCCTGGCCCCTCCACTTT

J: TRBJ2-3
D: TRBD2
V: TRBV7-9
CDR3: CASSLGSGATTDTQYF
DNA: TGTGCCAGCAGCTTAGGTAGCGGGGCCACCACAGATACGCAGTATTTT

J: TRBJ2-1
D: TRBD2
V: TRBV24-1
CDR3: CATSQAGGLNEQFF
DNA: TGTGCCACCAGTCAAGCGGGAGGGCTGAATGAGCAGTTCTTC

J: TRBJ2-1
D: -
V: TRBV4-2
CDR3: CASSQDIETHEFF
DNA: TGTGCCAGCAGCCAAGATATCGAAACACACGAGTTCTTC

J: TRBJ2-1
D: TRBD1
V: TRBV7-2
CDR3: CASSINRGEVAYNEQFF
DNA: TGTGCCAGCAGCATAAACAGGGGTGAGGTCGCCTACAATGAGCAGTTCTTC